This T cell receptor beta chain was found in a study of T cell responses to AZD1222 COVID-19 vaccine. A remark on this clone: Its antigen remains unidentified.

Whole-study findings and limits: Two doses of AZD1222 preceded a rise in Spike-specific TCR breadth and depth. In the spike-specific TCR repertoire, nearly half reportedly target unmutated variant regions. Spike was spanned by vaccine-associated CD4 TCRs, with dominance at 160-218 and 743-854.

TCRdb's table, derived via immunoSEQ multiplex PCR, lists solely in-frame clones and lacks some. The sample contains 120,000 to 150,000 clones, 90% to 95% of which appear only once. This TCR came from an adult in good health. The sequences come from peripheral blood, collected on day 0 of AZD1222 vaccination.

The CDR3 nucleotides read TGTGCCAGCAGCTTCGGGGGGGCCCAAGAGACCCAGTACTTC. This codes for CASSFGGAQETQYF. This sequence joins TRBV7-7 and TRBJ2-5, with TRBD2 matching over 8 bases. Germline CDR1 and CDR2: SSHAT and FNYEAQ (reference sequence). Trimming took 3 bases from V and 1 from J; bases not matched to a gene: 1. The CDR3 extends over 14 amino acids.